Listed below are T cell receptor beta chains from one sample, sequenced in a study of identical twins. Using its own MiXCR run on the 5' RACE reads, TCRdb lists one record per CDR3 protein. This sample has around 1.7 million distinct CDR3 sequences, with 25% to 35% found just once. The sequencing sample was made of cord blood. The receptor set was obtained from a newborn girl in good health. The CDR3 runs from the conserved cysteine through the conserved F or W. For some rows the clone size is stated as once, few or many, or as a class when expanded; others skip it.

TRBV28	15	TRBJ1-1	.	CASSLLGQGPSEAFF
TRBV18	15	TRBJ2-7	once	CASSPDEPKSETRYF
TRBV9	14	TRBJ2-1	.	CASSAKGGRNEQFF
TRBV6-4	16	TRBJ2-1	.	CASSDSPGQGHNEQFF
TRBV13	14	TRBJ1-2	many	CASSSLQGLYGYTF
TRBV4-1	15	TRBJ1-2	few	CASSQRQGANYGYTF
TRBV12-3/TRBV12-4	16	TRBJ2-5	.	CASSRLLAATEETQYF
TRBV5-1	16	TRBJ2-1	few	CASSALTGNPYNEQFF
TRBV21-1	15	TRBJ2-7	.	CASSKTGQFSYEQYF
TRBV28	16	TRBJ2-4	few	CASSLRSQGAKNIQYF
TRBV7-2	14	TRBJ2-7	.	CASSLNVRPYEQYF
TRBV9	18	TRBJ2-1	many	CASSLRRTSGGSYNEQFF
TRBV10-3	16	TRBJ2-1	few	CAISASSGTGYNEQFF
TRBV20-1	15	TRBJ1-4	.	CSALDRGGGNEKLFF
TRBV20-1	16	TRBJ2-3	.	CSARGYLRGGTDTQYF
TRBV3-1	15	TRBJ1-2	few	CASSQSDSPNYGYTF
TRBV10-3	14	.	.	CAISDPGLVHEQYF
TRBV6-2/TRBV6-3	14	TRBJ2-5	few	CASVGLAGRETQYF
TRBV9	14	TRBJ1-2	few	CASSSQGVYYGYTF
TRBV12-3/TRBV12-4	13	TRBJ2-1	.	CASTRRERGEQFF
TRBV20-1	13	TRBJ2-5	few	CSARDRRGETQYF
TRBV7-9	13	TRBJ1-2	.	CASSFHRTYGYTF
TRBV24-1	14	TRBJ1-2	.	CATSDLGGPEGCTF